This note documents a single T cell receptor (beta chain) sequence. Its antigen is unknown. This sample includes further DNA sequences coding for the same CDR3. This entry belongs to a study of cytomegalovirus exposure and HLA in healthy donors. Study in general: The roughly 120 validation repertoires, a later analysis reported, used the same platform as the approximately 670 repertoires from the first cohort. Study outcomes and limitations: The study flagged 150 to 200 TCR beta chains as cytomegalovirus-associated. Using the classifier, cytomegalovirus status was reportedly diagnosed with high specificity and sensitivity.

Assay: immunoSEQ multiplex PCR; the TCRdb copy retains only in-frame clones and omits some. This table holds about 73,000 clones, roughly 89% found once. V shed 1 base and J 4 bases; nucleotides not matched to a gene: 3. Germline loops: CDR1 SGHTA, CDR2 FQGNSA. The CDR3 runs 14 residues. Sequencing was carried out using PBMCs. The V call is TRBV7-2, the J call TRBJ2-7, with 8 bases matching TRBD1. This TCR was recovered from a woman younger than 35 in good health and CMV-seropositive. The DNA of the CDR3 is TGTGCCAGCAGCTTAGGGCAGGGGGCGTACGAGCAGTACTTC. This gives the protein CASSLGQGAYEQYF.